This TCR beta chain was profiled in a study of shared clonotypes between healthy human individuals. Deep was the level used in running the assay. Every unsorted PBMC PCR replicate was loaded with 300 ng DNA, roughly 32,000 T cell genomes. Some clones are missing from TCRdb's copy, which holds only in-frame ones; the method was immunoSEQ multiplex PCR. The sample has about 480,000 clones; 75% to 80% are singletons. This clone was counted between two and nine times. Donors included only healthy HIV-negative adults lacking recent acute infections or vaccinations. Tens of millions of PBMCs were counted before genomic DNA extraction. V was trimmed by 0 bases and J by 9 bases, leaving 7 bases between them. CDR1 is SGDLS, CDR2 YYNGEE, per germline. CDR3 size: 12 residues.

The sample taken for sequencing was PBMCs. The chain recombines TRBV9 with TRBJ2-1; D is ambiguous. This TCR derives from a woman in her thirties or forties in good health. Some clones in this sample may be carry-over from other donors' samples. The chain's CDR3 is CASSVDMGEQFF. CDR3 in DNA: TGTGCCAGCAGCGTAGATATGGGTGAGCAGTTCTTC.